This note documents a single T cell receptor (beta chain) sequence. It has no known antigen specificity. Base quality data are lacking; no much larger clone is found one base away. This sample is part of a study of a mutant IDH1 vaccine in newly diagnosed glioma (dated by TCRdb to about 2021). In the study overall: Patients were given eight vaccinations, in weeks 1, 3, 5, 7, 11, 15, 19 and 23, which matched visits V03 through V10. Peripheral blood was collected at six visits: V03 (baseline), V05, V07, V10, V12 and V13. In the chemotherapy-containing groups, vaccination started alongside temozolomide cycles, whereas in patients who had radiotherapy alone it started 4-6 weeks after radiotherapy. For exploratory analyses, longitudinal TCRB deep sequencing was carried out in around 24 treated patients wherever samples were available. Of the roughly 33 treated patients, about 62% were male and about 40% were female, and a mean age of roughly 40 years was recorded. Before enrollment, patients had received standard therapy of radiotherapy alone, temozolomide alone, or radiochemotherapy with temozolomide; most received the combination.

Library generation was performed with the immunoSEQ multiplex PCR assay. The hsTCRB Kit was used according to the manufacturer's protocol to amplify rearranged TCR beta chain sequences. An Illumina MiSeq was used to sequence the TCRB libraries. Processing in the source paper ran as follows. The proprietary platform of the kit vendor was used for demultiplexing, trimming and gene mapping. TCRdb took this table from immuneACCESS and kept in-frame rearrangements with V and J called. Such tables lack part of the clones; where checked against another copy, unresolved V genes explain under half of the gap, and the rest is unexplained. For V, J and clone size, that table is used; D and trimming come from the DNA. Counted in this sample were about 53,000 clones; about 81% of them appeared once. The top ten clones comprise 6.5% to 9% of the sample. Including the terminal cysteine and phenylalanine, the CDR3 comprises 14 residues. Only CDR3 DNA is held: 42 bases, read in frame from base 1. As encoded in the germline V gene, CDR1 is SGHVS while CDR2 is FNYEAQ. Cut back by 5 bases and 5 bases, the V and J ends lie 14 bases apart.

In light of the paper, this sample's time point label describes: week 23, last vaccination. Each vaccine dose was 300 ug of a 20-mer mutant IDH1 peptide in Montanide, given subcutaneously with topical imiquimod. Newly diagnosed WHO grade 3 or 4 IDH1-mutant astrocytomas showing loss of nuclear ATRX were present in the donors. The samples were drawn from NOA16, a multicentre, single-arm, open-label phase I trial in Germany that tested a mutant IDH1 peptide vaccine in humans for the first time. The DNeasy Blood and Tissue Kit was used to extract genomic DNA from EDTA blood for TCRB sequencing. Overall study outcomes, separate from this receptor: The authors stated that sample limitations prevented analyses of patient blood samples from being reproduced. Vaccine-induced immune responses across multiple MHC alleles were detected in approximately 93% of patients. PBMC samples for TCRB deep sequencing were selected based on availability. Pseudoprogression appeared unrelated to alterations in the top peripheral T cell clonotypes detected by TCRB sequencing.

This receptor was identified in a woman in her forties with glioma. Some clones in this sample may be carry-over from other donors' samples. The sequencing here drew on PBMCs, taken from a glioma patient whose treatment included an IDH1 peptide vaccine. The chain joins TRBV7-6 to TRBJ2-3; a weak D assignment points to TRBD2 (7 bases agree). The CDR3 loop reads CASSQGGGRDTQYF. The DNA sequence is TGTGCCAGCAGCCAAGGGGGAGGGAGAGATACGCAGTATTTT.